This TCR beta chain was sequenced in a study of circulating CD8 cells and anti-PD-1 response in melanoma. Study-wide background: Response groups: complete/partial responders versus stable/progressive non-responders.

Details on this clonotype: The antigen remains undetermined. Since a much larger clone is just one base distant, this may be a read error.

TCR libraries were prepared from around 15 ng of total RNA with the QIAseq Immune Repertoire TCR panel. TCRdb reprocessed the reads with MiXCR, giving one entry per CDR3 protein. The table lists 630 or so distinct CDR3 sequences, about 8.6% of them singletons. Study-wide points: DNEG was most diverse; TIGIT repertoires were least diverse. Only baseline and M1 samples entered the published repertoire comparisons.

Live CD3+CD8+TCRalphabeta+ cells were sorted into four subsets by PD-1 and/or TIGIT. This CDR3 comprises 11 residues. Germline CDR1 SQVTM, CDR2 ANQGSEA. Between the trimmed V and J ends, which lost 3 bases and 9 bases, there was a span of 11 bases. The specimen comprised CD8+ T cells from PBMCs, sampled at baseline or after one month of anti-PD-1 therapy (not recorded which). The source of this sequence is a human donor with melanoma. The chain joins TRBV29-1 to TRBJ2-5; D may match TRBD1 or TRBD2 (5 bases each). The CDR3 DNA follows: TGCAGCGTTGAGGGGCTGGAGGCCCAGTACTTC. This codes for CSVEGLEAQYF.